These 18 T cell receptor beta chains share one sample of origin, sequenced in a study of identical twins. TCRdb reanalysed the 5' RACE reads using MiXCR and keeps one entry per CDR3 protein. The data show approximately 1.8 million distinct CDR3 sequences, around a third seen once. The sample consisted of cord blood. These receptors were obtained from a newborn girl in good health.

The rearrangement links TRBV20-1 to TRBJ2-2; 11 positions agree with TRBD2. J was trimmed by 8 bases and V by 0 bases; bases with no gene match: 8. The V gene's germline CDR1 is DFQATT and CDR2 SNEGSKA (reference sequence). This CDR3 has 16 residues. The CDR3 reads CSARDPASGGMGELFF. In nucleotides, the CDR3 is TGCAGTGCTAGAGACCCCGCTAGCGGGGGGATGGGGGAGCTGTTTTTT.

This clonotype appeared a single time. The junction shows a germline mismatch at one end, possibly a read error. This chain joins TRBV28 and TRBJ2-1, with 11 positions matching TRBD2. The CDR3 contains 17 residues. In germline, CDR1 is MDHEN, CDR2 SYDVKM. The CDR3 sequence: CAGSFLAGGPINREQFF. CDR3 in DNA: TGTGCCGGCAGTTTTTTAGCGGGAGGGCCTATAAATCGCGAGCAGTTCTTC.

This clonotype has just a few counts. The V call is TRBV3-1, the J call TRBJ2-1; 12 nucleotides align to TRBD2. J lost 7 bases, V lost 4 bases, and 5 bases had no gene match. This CDR3 is built from 15 residues. Looked up from germline, CDR1 is LGHDT and CDR2 is YNNKEL (reference sequence). CDR3 sequence reads: CASSPSGRAQNEQFF. The CDR3, as DNA: TGTGCCAGCAGCCCTAGCGGGAGGGCTCAGAATGAGCAGTTCTTC.

The chain uses TRBV6-1 and TRBJ2-3, with 9 nucleotides matching TRBD2. Germline V CDR1 and CDR2: MNHNS, SASEGT. The CDR3 is 16 residues long. J lost 1 base, V lost 6 bases, and 8 bases had no gene match. The CDR3 coding sequence is TGTGCCAGCAGGCGGGGAGGCGGGAGGGGCACAGATACGCAGTATTTT. Encoded protein: CASRRGGGRGTDTQYF.

A few counts support this clonotype. The rearrangement joins TRBV10-3 to TRBJ1-2; maybe TRBD1 (5 bases). Trimming cost V 5 bases and J 10 bases, with 14 bases left between them. Germline V gives CDR1 ENHRY, CDR2 SYGVKD. This CDR3 comprises 12 residues. In DNA, the CDR3 is TGTGCCATCAGTCCACCCGACAGATTCTACACCTTC. Its protein is CAISPPDRFYTF.

This clonotype has only a few counts. V is TRBV9 and J is TRBJ2-3; unclear D gene. Germline values: CDR1 SGDLS, CDR2 YYNGEE. The CDR3 loop spans 12 amino acids. V shed 0 bases and J shed 8 bases, with 7 bases lying between them. The CDR3 is CASSVEGITQYF. In nucleotides, the CDR3 is TGTGCCAGCAGCGTAGAGGGTATTACGCAGTATTTT.

The count of this clonotype is one. One junction end does not reproduce the germline sequence, and a read error may be involved. The DNA for the CDR3 is TGTGCCAGCAGTTTAGGACTAGCGGCAGATACGGAGTATTTT. This encodes CASSLGLAADTEYF. The chain is built from TRBV12-3 or TRBV12-4 and TRBJ2-3; 9 bases line up with TRBD2. The CDR3 length is 14 residues.

This clonotype was observed a handful of times. The gene calls are TRBV28 and TRBJ1-2, with 9 bases matching TRBD1. Germline loops: CDR1 MDHEN, CDR2 SYDVKM. CDR3 length: 15 residues. Unmatched junction bases numbered 9, after V lost 6 bases and J lost 4 bases. In DNA form, the CDR3 reads TGTGCCAGCAGCCGTGGACAGGGGCGTATCTATGGCTACACCTTC. Its translation is CASSRGQGRIYGYTF.

This clonotype appeared a few times. The chain combines TRBV7-2 with TRBJ2-4, with TRBD2 matching 11 bases. V was clipped by 1 base and J by 7 bases; unmatched bases: 9. The CDR3 is 17 amino acids. Per the germline V gene, CDR1 is SGHTA and CDR2 is FQGNSA. The DNA of the CDR3 is TGTGCCAGCAGCTTAGATCTGATAGCGGGGGGGCTTAACATTCAGTACTTC. Translating gives CASSLDLIAGGLNIQYF.

The J gene is TRBJ1-4, the V gene TRBV28; tentatively, D is TRBD1 (5 bases). V lost 7 bases and J lost 8, with 17 bases in between. The CDR3 is made up of 14 amino acids. CDR1 MDHEN and CDR2 SYDVKM come from the germline V gene. The CDR3 loop is CASTLRTRTEKLFF. CDR3 sequence (DNA): TGTGCCAGCACCCTCAGGACAAGGACCGAAAAACTGTTTTTT.

This sequence joins TRBV28 and TRBJ2-5; D uncertain. The CDR3 is 14 residues long. V was cut by 2 bases and J by 4 bases, with 11 bases left in between. Per the germline V gene, CDR1 is MDHEN and CDR2 is SYDVKM. The CDR3 sequence: CASSLRVVGETQYF. Here the CDR3 DNA reads TGTGCCAGCAGTTTACGAGTCGTAGGAGAGACCCAGTACTTC.

This clonotype appeared a few times. The J gene is TRBJ2-7, the V gene TRBV6-1; D is uncertain. V lost 7 bases and J lost 5, with 15 bases in between. The CDR3 consists of 13 residues. Germline loops: CDR1 MNHNS, CDR2 SASEGT. CDR3 amino acids: CASILGAGHEQYF. The DNA of the CDR3 is TGTGCCAGCATCCTAGGCGCCGGCCACGAGCAGTACTTC.

The CDR3 sequence is CASGLILAGEGREQYF. The CDR3 DNA follows: TGTGCTAGTGGTTTAATTCTAGCGGGAGAAGGTCGTGAGCAGTACTTC. The rearrangement links TRBV12-5 to TRBJ2-5; 10 nucleotides agree with TRBD2. CDR3 size: 16 residues. Germline V gene lookup returns CDR1 LGHNT and CDR2 FRNRAP. J gave up 11 bases and V 3 bases, and 15 bases lay outside the gene matches.

This clonotype came up a few times. The chain carries TRBV2 and TRBJ2-1; 7 bases align to TRBD1. CDR3 length: 14 residues. CDR1 is SNHLY, CDR2 FYNNEI, per germline. After removal of 5 bases from V and 4 bases from J, the junction contained 5 bases not matched to a gene. The CDR3: CASSTGAKYNEQFF. The CDR3, as DNA: TGTGCCAGCAGTACAGGGGCAAAATACAATGAGCAGTTCTTC.

The chain employs TRBV11-2 and TRBJ2-1; possible D gene TRBD1, 6 bases. The CDR3 covers 18 residues. Trimming shortened V by 0 bases and J by 0 bases, and 15 bases separated the two germline ends. Germline lookup yields CDR1 SGHAT and CDR2 FQNNGV. This chain's CDR3 is CASSLDLSLGGSYNEQFF. The CDR3 coding sequence is TGTGCCAGCAGCTTAGACTTGTCCCTAGGGGGCTCCTACAATGAGCAGTTCTTC.

This clonotype was seen a handful of times. V is TRBV7-2 and J is TRBJ2-7; D is unclear. Germline V gene data show CDR1 as SGHTA and CDR2 as FQGNSA. This CDR3 is built from 15 residues. Trimming stripped 3 bases from V and 4 bases from J, with 16 bases between. This CDR3 is CASSFLSLEWYEQYF. CDR3 nucleotides: TGTGCCAGCAGCTTCCTTTCCTTGGAATGGTACGAGCAGTACTTC.

This clonotype was recorded once. At one boundary the junction diverges from the germline segment, which might be a read error. The chain has TRBV4-2 and TRBJ1-6; the D is unclear. The CDR3 has 15 residues. Germline values: CDR1 LGHNA, CDR2 YNFKEQ. The CDR3 coding sequence is TGTGCCAGCAGCCAAGAAAAGGGTGGGCTTTCACCCCCCCACTTT. It yields the protein CASSQEKGGLSPPHF.

This clonotype was seen more than once but under ten times. The chain recombines TRBV20-1 with TRBJ1-5; no clear D gene. The germline gives CDR1 DFQATT, CDR2 SNEGSKA (reference sequence). This CDR3 comprises 14 residues. The ends were cut back, 5 bases at V and 3 bases at J, with 14 bases in the middle. The CDR3 loop is CSAPDRRNNQPQHF. CDR3 sequence (DNA): TGCAGTGCTCCCGATCGCCGGAACAATCAGCCCCAGCATTTT.